This T cell receptor (beta chain) was identified in a study of T cells after yellow fever vaccination. Study-wide findings and caveats: A secondary response was less intense yet reached its peak sooner, at day 5 versus 15. Some clonotypes were seen in both the CD4 and the CD8 compartments. These made up a small share and likely arose from convergent recombination.

This clonotype was detected many times. The antigen is unknown. TCRdb ran MiXCR on the 5' RACE reads and lists one entry per CDR3 protein. The table lists over 300,000 distinct CDR3 sequences, roughly 3.5% of them singletons. V lost 3 bases and J 2 bases, leaving 10 bases between the germline ends. CDR1 and CDR2 (germline): KGHSH, LQKENI. The CDR3 is 14 amino acids. The sequences come from PBMCs, collected on the day of the yellow fever booster vaccination. The source is a man between 18 and 29 years old who received the YFV17D yellow fever vaccine. The chain recombines TRBV18 with TRBJ2-5; no definite D call. As DNA, the CDR3 is TGTGCCAGCTCACCCCCGATGTCACAAGAGACCCAGTACTTC. Its translation: CASSPPMSQETQYF.